Below are 20 T cell receptor beta chains sequenced from a single sample in a study of T-cell reconstitution after alpha-beta-depleted transplantation in children. During its preparation, the TCRbeta library received unique molecular identifiers. Each CDR3 protein is one row after TCRdb ran MiXCR on the PCR reads. This table has about 980,000 distinct CDR3 sequences, around 30% appearing once. Material: PBMCs, mostly from graft donor cells, obtained 360 days after TCRalphabeta/CD19-depleted stem cell transplant. The receptors come from a boy in the first two years of life who had a stem cell transplant for SCID, so the T cells may come from the graft donor.

J is TRBJ2-3 and V is TRBV5-1; D not resolved. Trimming left V 3 bases short and J 0 bases short, with 20 bases between. The CDR3 runs 18 residues. Looked up from germline, CDR1 is SGHRS and CDR2 is YFSETQ. CDR3 sequence (DNA): TGCGCCAGCAGCTCTGAACCCTCTGGCACAACTAGCACAGATACGCAGTATTTT. This codes for CASSSEPSGTTSTDTQYF.

This clonotype came up a few times. J is TRBJ2-1 and V is TRBV12-3 or TRBV12-4, with unresolved D. V was shortened by 5 bases and J by 0 bases, with 8 bases between the two germline ends. The CDR3 has 14 residues. Here the CDR3 DNA reads TGTGCCAGCAGTAAAGAGGCCTCCTACAATGAGCAGTTCTTC. Encoded protein: CASSKEASYNEQFF.

V and J are TRBV4-1 and TRBJ1-5, with D unresolved. This CDR3 spans 13 amino acids. The germline V gene encodes CDR1 MGHRA and CDR2 YSYEKL. The V end was cut by 2 bases, the J end by 6 bases, with 8 bases between. CDR3 sequence (DNA): TGCGCCAGCAGCCAAATAGGGATTCAGCCCCAGCATTTT. Its protein is CASSQIGIQPQHF.

This clonotype was seen a few times. The chain joins TRBV7-8 to TRBJ2-1; D unresolved. CDR3 length equals 17 residues. CDR1 SGHVS and CDR2 FQNEAQ come from the germline V gene. Trimming removed 4 bases from V and 1 base from J, with 17 bases in between. CDR3 residues: CASSSPSLGASYNEQFF. The CDR3 nucleotides read TGTGCCAGCAGCTCCCCCTCGCTCGGAGCTTCCTACAATGAGCAGTTCTTC.

This chain links TRBV12-3 or TRBV12-4 with TRBJ1-5; 8 bases fit TRBD1. The CDR3 spans 14 residues. Trimming cost V 7 bases and J 1 base; bases outside gene matches: 3. This chain's CDR3 is CASTGTGSNQPQHF. The CDR3 DNA is TGTGCCAGCACCGGGACAGGAAGCAATCAGCCCCAGCATTTT.

This rearrangement joins TRBV7-9 to TRBJ2-7; D perhaps matches TRBD1 (6 bases). Germline loops: CDR1 SEHNR, CDR2 FQNEAQ (reference sequence). Trimming stripped 11 bases from V and 5 bases from J, with 13 bases between. The CDR3 extends over 11 amino acids. The CDR3 region is CAAPGVHEQYF. The CDR3 coding sequence is TGTGCCGCCCCAGGGGTCCACGAGCAGTACTTC.

The chain combines TRBV4-1 with TRBJ1-4; TRBD1 might be the D (6 bases). Germline CDR1 MGHRA, CDR2 YSYEKL. Trimming removed 7 bases at V and 4 bases at J, with 16 bases between. The CDR3 extends over 15 amino acids. The CDR3 is CASTSETGVNEKLFF. The CDR3 DNA sequence: TGCGCCAGCACTTCCGAGACAGGTGTTAATGAAAAACTGTTTTTT.

The V and J genes are TRBV4-1 and TRBJ2-1; D uncertain. The V and J ends lost 0 bases and 3 bases respectively, with 6 bases between them. This CDR3 spans 14 amino acids. Germline V CDR1 and CDR2: MGHRA, YSYEKL. CDR3 nucleotides: TGCGCCAGCAGCCAAGAGTTCGACTACAATGAGCAGTTCTTC. Protein product: CASSQEFDYNEQFF.

This clonotype occurred a few times. The chain recombines TRBV9 with TRBJ1-4; D not resolved. V lost 4 bases, J lost 0 bases, and 10 bases lay in between. CDR3 length: 15 residues. CDR1 and CDR2 from the germline V gene are SGDLS and YYNGEE. The CDR3: CASSPRPSTNEKLFF. DNA for the CDR3: TGTGCCAGCAGCCCACGACCGTCAACTAATGAAAAACTGTTTTTT.

The J gene is TRBJ1-4, the V gene TRBV6-2 or TRBV6-3, with unresolved D. From germline, CDR1 is MNHEY and CDR2 SVGEGT. The CDR3 is 15 amino acids. Trimming took off 2 bases at V and 8 bases at J, with 15 bases between the two ends. In DNA, the CDR3 is TGTGCCAGCAGTTACGCGCCAGGCTCCGGGGAAAAACTGTTTTTT. Translating it yields CASSYAPGSGEKLFF.

The chain carries TRBV5-1 and TRBJ1-1, with 9 nucleotides matching TRBD1. There are 16 residues in the CDR3. Germline V gene lookup returns CDR1 SGHRS and CDR2 YFSETQ. Germline trimming cut 4 bases from V and 1 base from J; bases unmatched to any gene: 8. CDR3: CASSPRWGQGNTEAFF. The DNA of the CDR3 is TGCGCCAGCAGCCCTCGGTGGGGACAGGGGAACACTGAAGCTTTCTTT.

This clonotype was found a few times. This chain joins TRBV15 and TRBJ2-1; D is possibly TRBD1 or TRBD2 (5 bases each). Trimming took off 3 bases at V and 6 bases at J, with 15 bases between the two ends. CDR3 size: 15 residues. Germline V gene lookup returns CDR1 LNHNV and CDR2 YYDKDF (reference sequence). CDR3 nucleotide sequence: TGTGCCACCAGCAGGGGGGTCCGCCTTCTCAATGAGCAGTTCTTC. Its translation is CATSRGVRLLNEQFF.

The chain has TRBV20-1 and TRBJ2-5; 9 bases are shared with TRBD2. With 2 bases clipped from V and 4 bases from J, the junction kept 8 bases outside the gene matches. This CDR3 spans 15 amino acids. Germline loops: CDR1 DFQATT, CDR2 SNEGSKA (reference sequence). The CDR3 spells CSARPILAGPETQYF. The CDR3 coding sequence is TGCAGTGCTAGACCTATTCTAGCGGGGCCAGAGACCCAGTACTTC.

The chain is built from TRBV18 and TRBJ2-1, with D unclear. CDR1 is KGHSH and CDR2 is LQKENI in the germline V gene. The ends were cut back, 3 bases at V and 4 bases at J, with 10 bases in the middle. The CDR3 extends over 14 amino acids. The CDR3 sequence: CASSPVYWYNEQFF. The CDR3 nucleotides read TGTGCCAGCTCACCGGTATATTGGTACAATGAGCAGTTCTTC.

The V call is TRBV7-7, the J call TRBJ2-2; no clear D gene. V was trimmed by 2 bases and J by 6 bases, leaving 7 bases between them. Germline lookup yields CDR1 SSHAT and CDR2 FNYEAQ (reference sequence). The CDR3 covers 13 residues. This chain's CDR3 is CASSLILPGELFF. As DNA, the CDR3 is TGTGCCAGCAGCTTAATCTTACCCGGGGAGCTGTTTTTT.

There are a few counts of this clonotype. This chain links TRBV7-9 with TRBJ1-1; D is undetermined. Deletions cut 3 bases from V and 4 bases from J, with 3 bases between. This CDR3 region has 11 residues. The germline gives CDR1 SEHNR, CDR2 FQNEAQ (reference sequence). CDR3 coding DNA: TGTGCCAGCAGCTTGCCCACTGAAGCTTTCTTT. Protein product: CASSLPTEAFF.

The table lists this clonotype with a few counts. V is TRBV20-1 and J is TRBJ1-3; TRBD1 matches at 7 bases. CDR1 is DFQATT and CDR2 is SNEGSKA in the germline V gene (reference sequence). The V and J ends lost 6 bases and 0 bases, in that order; junction bases with no gene match: 8. This CDR3 has 15 amino acids. The CDR3 nucleotides are TGCAGTGCCCTCACGGACAGGTTCTCTGGAAACACCATATATTTT. Amino acid sequence: CSALTDRFSGNTIYF.

This clonotype was picked up a small number of times. The rearrangement links TRBV3-1 to TRBJ2-7; TRBD2 agrees at 11 bases. The V gene end was trimmed by 4 bases and the J gene end by 5 bases; junction bases not matched to a gene: 7. The germline CDR1 and CDR2 sequences are LGHDT and YNNKEL (reference sequence). This CDR3 spans 15 amino acids. CDR3 sequence reads: CASSLSGGAVHEQYF. The CDR3 DNA reads as TGTGCCAGCAGCCTTAGCGGGGGGGCAGTCCACGAGCAGTACTTC.

This chain connects TRBV7-6 to TRBJ1-1; tentatively, D is TRBD1 (5 bases). The germline V and J ends were trimmed by 2 bases and 0 bases, with 13 bases remaining between them. The CDR3 is 16 residues long. Looked up from germline, CDR1 is SGHVS and CDR2 is FNYEAQ. CDR3 amino acids: CASSLLGPGMNTEAFF. The DNA of the CDR3 is TGTGCCAGCAGCTTATTGGGGCCGGGGATGAACACTGAAGCTTTCTTT.

For the CDR3, the DNA is TGTGCCAGCAGCTTAACCCTGAGGTCCCAATCCCCCTACGAGCAGTACTTC. Amino acid sequence: CASSLTLRSQSPYEQYF. The chain recombines TRBV11-2 with TRBJ2-7; D not certain. The CDR3 consists of 17 residues. With 2 bases removed from V and 2 bases from J, the gap between germline ends came to 19 bases. The germline V gene has CDR1 SGHAT and CDR2 FQNNGV.